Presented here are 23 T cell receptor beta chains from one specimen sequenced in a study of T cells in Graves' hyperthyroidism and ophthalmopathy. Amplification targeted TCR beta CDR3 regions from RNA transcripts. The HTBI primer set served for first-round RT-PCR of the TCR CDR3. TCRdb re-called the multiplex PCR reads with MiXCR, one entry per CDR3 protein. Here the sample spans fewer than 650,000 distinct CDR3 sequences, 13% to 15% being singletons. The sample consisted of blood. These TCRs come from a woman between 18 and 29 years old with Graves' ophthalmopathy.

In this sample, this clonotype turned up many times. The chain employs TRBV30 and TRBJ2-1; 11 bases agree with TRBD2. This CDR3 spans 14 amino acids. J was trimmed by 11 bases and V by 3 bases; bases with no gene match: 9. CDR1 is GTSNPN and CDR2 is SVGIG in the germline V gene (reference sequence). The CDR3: CAWRSGTSGTQQFF. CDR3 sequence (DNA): TGTGCCTGGAGATCTGGGACTAGCGGCACCCAGCAGTTCTTC.

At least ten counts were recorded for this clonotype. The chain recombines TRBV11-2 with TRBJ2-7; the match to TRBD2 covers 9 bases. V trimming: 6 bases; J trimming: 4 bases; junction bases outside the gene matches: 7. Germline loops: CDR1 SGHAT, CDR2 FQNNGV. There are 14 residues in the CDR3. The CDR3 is CASSTRLAAYEQYF. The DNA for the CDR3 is TGTGCCAGCAGTACCCGACTAGCGGCTTACGAGCAGTACTTC.

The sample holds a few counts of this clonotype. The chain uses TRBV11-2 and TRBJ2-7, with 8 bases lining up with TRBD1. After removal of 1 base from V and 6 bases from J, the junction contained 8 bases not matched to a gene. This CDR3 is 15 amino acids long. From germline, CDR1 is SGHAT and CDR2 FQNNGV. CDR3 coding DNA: TGTGCCAGCAGCTTAGGAGAGGACAGGGTGGGCGAGCAGTACTTC. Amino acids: CASSLGEDRVGEQYF.

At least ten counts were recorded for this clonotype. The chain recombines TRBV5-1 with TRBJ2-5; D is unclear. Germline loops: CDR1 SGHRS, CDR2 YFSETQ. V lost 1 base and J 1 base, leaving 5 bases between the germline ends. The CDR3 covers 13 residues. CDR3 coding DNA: TGCGCCAGCAGCTTGCCGGGCCAAGAGACCCAGTACTTC. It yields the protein CASSLPGQETQYF.

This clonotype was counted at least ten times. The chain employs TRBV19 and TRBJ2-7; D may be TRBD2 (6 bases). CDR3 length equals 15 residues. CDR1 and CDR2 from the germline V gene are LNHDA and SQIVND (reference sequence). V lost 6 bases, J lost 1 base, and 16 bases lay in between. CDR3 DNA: TGTGCCAGTAGCACGGGAGCTAGCGTATCCTACGAGCAGTACTTC. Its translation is CASSTGASVSYEQYF. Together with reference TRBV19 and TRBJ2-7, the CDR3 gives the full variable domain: DGGITQSPKYLFRKEGQNVTLSCEQNLNHDAMYWYRQDPGQGLRLIYYSQIVNDFQKGDIAEGYSVSREKKESFPLTVTSAQKNPTAFYLCASSTGASVSYEQYFGPGTRLTVT.

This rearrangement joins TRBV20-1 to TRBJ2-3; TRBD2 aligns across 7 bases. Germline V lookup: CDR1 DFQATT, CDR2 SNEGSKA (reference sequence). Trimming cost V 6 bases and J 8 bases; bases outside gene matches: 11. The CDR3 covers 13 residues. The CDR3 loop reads CSAPTSSLVTQYF. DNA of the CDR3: TGCAGTGCCCCGACTAGCTCCCTGGTTACGCAGTATTTT.

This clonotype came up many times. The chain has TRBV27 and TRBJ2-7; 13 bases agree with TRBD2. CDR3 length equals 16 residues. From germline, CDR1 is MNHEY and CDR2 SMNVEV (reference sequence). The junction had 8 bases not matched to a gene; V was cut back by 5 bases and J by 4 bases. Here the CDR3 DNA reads TGTGCCAGCAGTCCTGGACTAGCGGGAGTAACGTACGAGCAGTACTTC. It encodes CASSPGLAGVTYEQYF.

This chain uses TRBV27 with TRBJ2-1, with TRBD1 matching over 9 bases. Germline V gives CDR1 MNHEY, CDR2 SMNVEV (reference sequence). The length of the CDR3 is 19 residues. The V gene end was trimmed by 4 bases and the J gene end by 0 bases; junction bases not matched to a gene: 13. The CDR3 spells CASSSTGTGIKSSYNEQFF. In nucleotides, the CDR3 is TGTGCCAGCAGTTCGACCGGGACAGGGATCAAGAGCTCCTACAATGAGCAGTTCTTC.

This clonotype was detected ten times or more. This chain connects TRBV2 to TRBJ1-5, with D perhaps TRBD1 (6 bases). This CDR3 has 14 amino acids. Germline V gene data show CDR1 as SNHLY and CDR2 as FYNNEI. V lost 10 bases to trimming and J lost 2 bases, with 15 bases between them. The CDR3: CATRRGAGNQPQHF. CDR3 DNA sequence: TGTGCCACCCGACGGGGGGCTGGCAATCAGCCCCAGCATTTT.

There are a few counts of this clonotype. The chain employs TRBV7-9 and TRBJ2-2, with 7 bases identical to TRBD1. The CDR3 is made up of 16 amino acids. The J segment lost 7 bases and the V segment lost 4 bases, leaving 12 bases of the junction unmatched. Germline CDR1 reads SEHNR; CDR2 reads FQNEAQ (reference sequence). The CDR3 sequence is CASSSEKGQSLGELFF. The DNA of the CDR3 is TGTGCCAGCAGCTCCGAAAAGGGACAGAGTCTCGGGGAGCTGTTTTTT.

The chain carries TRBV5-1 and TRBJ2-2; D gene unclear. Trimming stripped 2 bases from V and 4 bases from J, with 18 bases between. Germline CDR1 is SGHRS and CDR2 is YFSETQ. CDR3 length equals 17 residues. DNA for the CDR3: TGCGCCAGCAGCTTCGTGCGGTCCAGGATTGCCACCGGGGAGCTGTTTTTT. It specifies CASSFVRSRIATGELFF. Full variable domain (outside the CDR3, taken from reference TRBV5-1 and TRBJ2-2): KAGVTQTPRYLIKTRGQQVTLSCSPISGHRSVSWYQQTPGQGLQFLFEYFSETQRNKGNFPGRFSGRQFSNSRSEMNVSTLELGDSALYLCASSFVRSRIATGELFFGEGSRLTVL.

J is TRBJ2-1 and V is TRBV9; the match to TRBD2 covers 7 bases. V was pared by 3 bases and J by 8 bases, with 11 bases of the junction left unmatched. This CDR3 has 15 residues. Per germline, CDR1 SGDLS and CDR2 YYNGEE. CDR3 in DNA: TGTGCCAGCAGCGCGTTTAGCGGGCTAGCTGATGAGCAGTTCTTC. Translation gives CASSAFSGLADEQFF.

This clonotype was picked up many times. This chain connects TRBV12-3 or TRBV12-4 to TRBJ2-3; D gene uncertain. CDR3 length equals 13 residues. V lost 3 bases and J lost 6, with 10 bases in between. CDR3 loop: CASSFGPQDTQYF. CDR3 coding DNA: TGTGCCAGCAGTTTTGGGCCCCAGGATACGCAGTATTTT.

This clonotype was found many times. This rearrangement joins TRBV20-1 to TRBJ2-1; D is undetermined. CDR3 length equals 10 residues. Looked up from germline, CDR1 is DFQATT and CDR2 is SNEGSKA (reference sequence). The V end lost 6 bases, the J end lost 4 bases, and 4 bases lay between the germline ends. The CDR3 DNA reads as TGCAGTGCAGGTTACAATGAGCAGTTCTTC. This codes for CSAGYNEQFF.

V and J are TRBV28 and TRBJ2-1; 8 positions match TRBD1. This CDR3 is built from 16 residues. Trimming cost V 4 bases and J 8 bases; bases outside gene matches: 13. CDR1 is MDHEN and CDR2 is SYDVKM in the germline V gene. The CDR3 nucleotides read TGTGCCAGCAGTTCCCAGGACAGGGCACCGTACGATGAGCAGTTCTTC. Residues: CASSSQDRAPYDEQFF.

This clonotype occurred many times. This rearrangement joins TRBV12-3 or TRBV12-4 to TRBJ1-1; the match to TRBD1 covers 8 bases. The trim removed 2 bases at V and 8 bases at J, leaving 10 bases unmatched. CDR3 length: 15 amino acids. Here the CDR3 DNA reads TGTGCCAGCAGTTTAACCGACAGGGGAATACGCGAAGCTTTCTTT. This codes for CASSLTDRGIREAFF.

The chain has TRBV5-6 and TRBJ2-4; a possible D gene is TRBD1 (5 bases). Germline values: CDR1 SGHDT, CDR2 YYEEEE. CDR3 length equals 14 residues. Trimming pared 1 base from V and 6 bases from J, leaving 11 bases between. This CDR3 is CASSLWGRRNIQYF. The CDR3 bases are TGTGCCAGCAGCTTGTGGGGCAGGAGAAACATTCAGTACTTC.

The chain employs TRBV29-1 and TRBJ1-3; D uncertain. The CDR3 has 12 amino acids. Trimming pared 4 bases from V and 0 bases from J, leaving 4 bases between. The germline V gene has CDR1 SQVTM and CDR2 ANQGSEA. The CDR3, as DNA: TGCAGCGTTGGAGGCTCTGGAAACACCATATATTTT. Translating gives CSVGGSGNTIYF.

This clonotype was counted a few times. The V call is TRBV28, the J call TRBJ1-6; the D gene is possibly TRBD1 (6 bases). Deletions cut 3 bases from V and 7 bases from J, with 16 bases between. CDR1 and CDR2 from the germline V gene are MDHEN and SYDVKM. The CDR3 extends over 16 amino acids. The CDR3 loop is CASSFPVGGRNSPLHF. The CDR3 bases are TGTGCCAGCAGTTTTCCCGTGGGGGGCCGAAATTCACCCCTCCACTTT.

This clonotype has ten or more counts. The CDR3 sequence is CASSLVSGGTGELFF. The CDR3 region has the DNA TGTGCCAGCAGCTTAGTCAGCGGGGGCACCGGGGAGCTGTTTTTT. V and J are TRBV7-2 and TRBJ2-2; 8 bases agree with TRBD2. CDR3 size: 15 residues. The germline gives CDR1 SGHTA, CDR2 FQGNSA. J gave up 4 bases and V 1 base, and 2 bases lay outside the gene matches.

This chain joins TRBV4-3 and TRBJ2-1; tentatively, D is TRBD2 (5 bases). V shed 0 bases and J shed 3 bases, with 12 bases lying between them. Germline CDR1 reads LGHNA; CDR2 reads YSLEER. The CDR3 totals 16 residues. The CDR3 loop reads CASSQEVDSFYNEQFF. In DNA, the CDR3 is TGCGCCAGCAGCCAAGAGGTGGACTCGTTCTACAATGAGCAGTTCTTC.

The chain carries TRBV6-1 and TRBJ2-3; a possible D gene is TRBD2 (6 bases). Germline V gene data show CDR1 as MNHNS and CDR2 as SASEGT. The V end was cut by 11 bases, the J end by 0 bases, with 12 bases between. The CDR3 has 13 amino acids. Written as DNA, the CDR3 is TGTGCCGGCGGGGACTCTAGCACAGATACGCAGTATTTT. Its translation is CAGGDSSTDTQYF.

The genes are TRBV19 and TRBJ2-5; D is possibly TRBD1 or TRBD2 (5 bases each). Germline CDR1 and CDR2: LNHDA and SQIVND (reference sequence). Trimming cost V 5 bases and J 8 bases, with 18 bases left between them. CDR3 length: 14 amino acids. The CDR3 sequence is CASSVGTAKGTQYF. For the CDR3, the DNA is TGTGCCAGTAGTGTCGGGACGGCCAAGGGTACCCAGTACTTC.